Reported below is one T cell receptor (beta chain). Its matching antigen is unknown. This sample is drawn from a study of OX40 agonist ivuxolimab in advanced cancers. Study outcomes and limitations: Within 6 weeks, CD4+ and CD8+ blood T cells expanded clonally at 0.1 to 3.0 mg/kg.

Measured with immunoSEQ multiplex PCR; TCRdb has only the in-frame clones, and not every one. This table holds tens of thousands of clones, around 87% found once. V lost 5 bases, J lost 6 bases, and 7 bases stayed unmatched. CDR3 size: 14 residues. Germline assignment: CDR1 MDHEN and CDR2 SYDVKM. Here the sequenced sample was CD4+ or CD8+ T cells sorted from blood, taken in a trial of the OX40 agonist ivuxolimab. The chain couples TRBV28 to TRBJ1-2, with TRBD1 matching 9 bases. This sequence originates from an adult with an advanced solid tumor such as melanoma, head and neck, liver or kidney cancer. DNA for the CDR3: TGTGCCAGCAGTGGGACAGGGTGGGGGAATGGCTACACCTTC. Its translation is CASSGTGWGNGYTF.